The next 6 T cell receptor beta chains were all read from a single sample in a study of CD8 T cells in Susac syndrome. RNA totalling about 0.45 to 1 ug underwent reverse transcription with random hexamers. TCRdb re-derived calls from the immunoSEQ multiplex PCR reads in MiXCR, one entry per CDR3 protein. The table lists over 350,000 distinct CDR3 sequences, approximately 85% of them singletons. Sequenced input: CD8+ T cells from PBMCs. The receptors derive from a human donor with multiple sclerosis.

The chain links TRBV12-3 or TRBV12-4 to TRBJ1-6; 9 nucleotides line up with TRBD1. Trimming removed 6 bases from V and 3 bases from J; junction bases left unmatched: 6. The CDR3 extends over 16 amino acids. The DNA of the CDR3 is TGTGCCAGCAGGGGACAGGGTTCCTTCTATAATTCACCCCTCCACTTT. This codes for CASRGQGSFYNSPLHF.

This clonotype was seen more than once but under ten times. CDR3 sequence: CASSEGSTNEKLFF. The CDR3 DNA reads as TGTGCCAGCAGTGAAGGGTCAACTAATGAAAAACTGTTTTTT. The chain has TRBV6-1 and TRBJ1-4; the D is unclear. The CDR3 spans 14 residues. Germline lookup yields CDR1 MNHNS and CDR2 SASEGT. Trimming removed 1 base at V and 0 bases at J, with 3 bases between.

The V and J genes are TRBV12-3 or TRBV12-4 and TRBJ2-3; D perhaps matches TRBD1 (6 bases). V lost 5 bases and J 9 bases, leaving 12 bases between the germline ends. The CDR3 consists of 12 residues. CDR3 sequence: CASSGDTNTQYF. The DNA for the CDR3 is TGTGCCAGCAGTGGGGACACGAACACGCAGTATTTT.

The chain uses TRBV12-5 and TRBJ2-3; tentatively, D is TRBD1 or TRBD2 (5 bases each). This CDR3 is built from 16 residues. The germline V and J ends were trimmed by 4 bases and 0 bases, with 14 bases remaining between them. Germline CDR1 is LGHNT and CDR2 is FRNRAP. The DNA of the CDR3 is TGTGCTAGTGGTTGGGGGACGGTGACTAGCACAGATACGCAGTATTTT. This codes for CASGWGTVTSTDTQYF.

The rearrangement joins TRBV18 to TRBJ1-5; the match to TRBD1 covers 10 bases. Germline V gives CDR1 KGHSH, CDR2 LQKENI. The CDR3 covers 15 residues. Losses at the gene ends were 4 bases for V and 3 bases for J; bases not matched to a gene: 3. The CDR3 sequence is CASSHGTGVNQPQHF. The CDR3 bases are TGTGCCAGCTCACACGGGACAGGGGTCAATCAGCCCCAGCATTTT.

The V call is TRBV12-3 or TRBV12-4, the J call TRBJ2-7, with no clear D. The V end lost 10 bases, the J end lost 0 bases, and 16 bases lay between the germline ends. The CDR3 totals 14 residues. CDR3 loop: CATQNRDGSYEQYF. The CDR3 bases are TGTGCCACCCAAAACAGAGACGGCTCCTACGAGCAGTACTTC.